This T cell receptor beta chain is drawn from a study of cytomegalovirus exposure and HLA in healthy donors. Findings and limits, study-wide: Reports indicated that the classifier achieved high specificity and sensitivity in diagnosing cytomegalovirus status. Presence/absence analyses assumed roughly uniform sequencing depth across donors, which may not hold. Follow-up analysis found HLA locus-dependent TCR association rates, highest for DRB1 and lowest for HLA-C. In an earlier analysis, in around 590 donors, most V segments appeared productive either ~90% or ~30% of the time.

Concerning this clone itself: The target antigen is unknown.

The CDR3 is 16 amino acids. V trimming: 0 bases; J trimming: 4 bases; junction bases outside the gene matches: 6. CDR1 is LGHNA and CDR2 is YSLEER in the germline V gene. 13 Jbeta primers and 60 Vbeta primers were used for the PCR. The assay was immunoSEQ multiplex PCR, and TCRdb's table has in-frame clones only and misses some. The sample comprises about 110,000 clones, 76% of which are singletons, and approximately 8% rests with the top ten. This chain connects TRBV4-3 to TRBJ2-1, with 7 bases fitting TRBD1. The sequencing input was PBMCs. The TCR originated in a middle-aged man in good health and CMV-seropositive. The CDR3 DNA is TGCGCCAGCAGCCAAGATTGGACAGGTAATTACAATGAGCAGTTCTTC. This sequence encodes CASSQDWTGNYNEQFF.